Listed here is a single T cell receptor beta chain. Its matching antigen is unknown. This sample was taken from a study of blood T cells in healthy people across ages. Whole-study results and caveats: Estimated diversity, derived from one million T cells, was regarded as an underestimate. Naive CD4+ cells and diversity were both higher in long-lived donors than in aged donors.

PCR was performed a second time for roughly 7 to 12 cycles using a sample-barcoded 5' primer and a J-beta primer mix. TCRdb fed the 5' RACE reads into MiXCR, producing one record per CDR3 protein. The sample has roughly 640,000 distinct CDR3 sequences, about 30% seen once. From germline, CDR1 is SEHNR and CDR2 FQNEAQ (reference sequence). The CDR3 consists of 15 residues. The V and J ends lost 5 bases and 1 base, in that order; junction bases with no gene match: 4. In terms of origin and age, donors were healthy Caucasian individuals from Russia aged about 6 to 100. This receptor was obtained from a woman older than 75 in good health. The sample taken for sequencing was blood. The chain has TRBV7-9 and TRBJ2-5, with 10 bases fitting TRBD1. This CDR3 reads CASSPGDRGQETQYF. The DNA for the CDR3 is TGTGCCAGCAGCCCGGGGGACAGGGGCCAAGAGACCCAGTACTTC.